One T cell receptor (beta chain) is described in this entry. Treatment here: PENTA 11 planned treatment interruption arm or continuous ART arm. From thawed PBMCs, naive CD4+ CD45RA+ CD45RO- T cells were sorted. The V gene's germline CDR1 is SGHTA and CDR2 FQGNSA. The length of the CDR3 is 14 residues. V lost 2 bases and J 5 bases, leaving 11 bases between the germline ends. The data stem from a study of HIV-infected children after antiretroviral therapy interruption. Unique molecular identifiers were included in an RNA-based 3' RACE TCR library. Each CDR3 protein gets one entry after TCRdb re-called the 3' RACE reads with MiXCR. The table lists about 83,000 distinct CDR3 sequences, about 7.2% of them singletons, with 1.1% in the top ten.

The starting material was CD45RA+ CD4+ T cells from PBMCs, pooled from several time points, obtained from a donor given antiretroviral therapy, either interrupted or continuous. Subset denoted: naive CD4+ CD45RA+ CD45RO- T cells. V is TRBV7-2 and J is TRBJ2-3, with D possibly being TRBD2 (5 bases). The clonotype comes from a pool of human donors with HIV. The CDR3 spells CASSLQRQRDTQYF. The CDR3 coding sequence is TGTGCCAGCAGCTTACAGCGGCAAAGAGATACGCAGTATTTT.